Included here is one T cell receptor (beta chain) sequence, with context. TCRdb's copy holds only in-frame clones and misses some; the assay was immunoSEQ multiplex PCR. The sample yields about 980,000 clones, 60% to 85% seen once. The CDR3 covers 14 residues. Germline-derived CDR1 and CDR2 are SGHRS and YFSETQ. V was shortened by 4 bases and J by 0 bases, with 10 bases between the two germline ends. Each sample came from a Caucasian adult donor living in Nashville, Tennessee. The sample is drawn from a study of shared clonotypes between healthy human individuals. Sequencing was done on a sample of memory CD4+ T cells sorted from blood. The subset: CD45RA-negative fraction. This clonotype was sampled from a man between 18 and 29 years old in good health. J is TRBJ1-1 and V is TRBV5-1; D not resolved. In DNA, the CDR3 is TGCGCCAGCAGCGCCCAGTCCGTGAACACTGAAGCTTTCTTT. Protein sequence: CASSAQSVNTEAFF.